Listed here are 13 T cell receptor beta chains from one sample, sequenced in a study of T-cell reconstitution after alpha-beta-depleted transplantation in children. A TCRbeta library incorporating unique molecular identifiers was prepared. TCRdb analysed the PCR reads with MiXCR anew, one entry per CDR3 protein. The profile shows some 450,000 distinct CDR3 sequences, 43% of them singletons. Here the sequenced sample was PBMCs, taken before TCRalphabeta/CD19-depleted stem cell transplant. These receptors all stem from a girl aged 2-15 years with aplastic anemia, due to receive a stem cell transplant.

The chain combines TRBV20-1 with TRBJ2-2; no firm D call. Germline lookup yields CDR1 DFQATT and CDR2 SNEGSKA (reference sequence). Trimming took off 2 bases at V and 1 base at J, with 14 bases between the two ends. The CDR3 contains 16 residues. The CDR3 DNA reads as TGCAGTGCTAGAATCTCCGGACGCATGAACACCGGGGAGCTGTTTTTT. Its protein product is CSARISGRMNTGELFF.

The chain uses TRBV4-3 and TRBJ1-2; TRBD1 aligns across 8 bases. Per germline, CDR1 LGHNA and CDR2 YSLEER. The CDR3 length is 16 residues. J lost 2 bases, V lost 8 bases, and 13 bases had no gene match. The CDR3: CASGSIQGEGNYGYTF. The CDR3 DNA is TGCGCCAGCGGCTCCATACAGGGGGAAGGAAACTATGGCTACACCTTC.

The chain joins TRBV20-1 to TRBJ2-3, with 10 bases lining up with TRBD2. CDR3 size: 14 residues. The junction had 4 bases not matched to a gene; V was cut back by 5 bases and J by 2 bases. Germline V lookup: CDR1 DFQATT, CDR2 SNEGSKA (reference sequence). CDR3 protein: CSARLAGYTDTQYF. CDR3 bases: TGCAGTGCTCGACTAGCGGGTTACACAGATACGCAGTATTTT.

The J gene is TRBJ2-5, the V gene TRBV15; 11 bases map to TRBD2. J was trimmed by 1 base and V by 0 bases; bases with no gene match: 1. The germline CDR1 and CDR2 sequences are LNHNV and YYDKDF (reference sequence). The CDR3 contains 16 residues. The CDR3 bases are TGTGCCACCAGCAGAGAGGGGACTAGCGGCCAAGAGACCCAGTACTTC. Protein product: CATSREGTSGQETQYF. The whole variable domain, filled in from reference TRBV15 and TRBJ2-5, reads DAMVIQNPRYQVTQFGKPVTLSCSQTLNHNVMYWYQQKSSQAPKLLFHYYDKDFNNEADTPDNFQSRRPNTSFCFLDIRSPGLGDTAMYLCATSREGTSGQETQYFGPGTRLLVL.

The rearrangement joins TRBV20-1 to TRBJ2-3; 11 bases are a match to TRBD2. The CDR3 runs 17 residues. The germline V gene encodes CDR1 DFQATT and CDR2 SNEGSKA (reference sequence). V was pared by 0 bases and J by 5 bases, with 10 bases of the junction left unmatched. DNA for the CDR3: TGCAGTGCTAGAGATCCCTTTAGCGGGAGGGAAGGAGATACGCAGTATTTT. Protein product: CSARDPFSGREGDTQYF.

This clonotype was counted between two and nine times. The chain combines TRBV9 with TRBJ2-2; D gene ambiguous. The V gene's germline CDR1 is SGDLS and CDR2 YYNGEE. V lost 7 bases and J lost 4, with 8 bases in between. The CDR3 contains 12 residues. CDR3 in DNA: TGTGCCAGCGTAGTTCTCACCGGGGAGCTGTTTTTT. It specifies CASVVLTGELFF.

This clonotype was seen a single time. This chain links TRBV20-1 with TRBJ2-1; D is possibly TRBD2 (6 bases). Trimming took 5 bases from V and 6 from J, leaving 26 bases between them. The CDR3 runs to 17 residues. Germline CDR1 is DFQATT and CDR2 is SNEGSKA (reference sequence). CDR3 coding DNA: TGCAGTGCTCGACGGCGGAGGGGCGATATCTATTTCAATGAGCAGTTCTTC. Translated: CSARRRRGDIYFNEQFF.

This clonotype was recorded many times. The chain links TRBV5-1 to TRBJ2-5, with D unresolved. CDR1 is SGHRS, CDR2 YFSETQ, per germline. V was clipped by 4 bases and J by 2 bases, with 18 bases between them. The CDR3 has 16 residues. The CDR3 spells CASSPKAEFTQETQYF. CDR3 DNA: TGCGCCAGCAGCCCCAAGGCGGAATTTACGCAAGAGACCCAGTACTTC.

The chain recombines TRBV20-1 with TRBJ2-7, with 10 positions matching TRBD1. CDR1 is DFQATT, CDR2 SNEGSKA, per germline (reference sequence). V was pared by 3 bases and J by 4 bases, with 6 bases of the junction left unmatched. CDR3 length: 14 amino acids. CDR3 region: CSARAGTGVYEQYF. CDR3 DNA: TGCAGTGCTAGGGCCGGGACAGGGGTGTACGAGCAGTACTTC.

This clonotype appeared many times. The V call is TRBV25-1, the J call TRBJ2-1; no clear D gene. Germline CDR1 reads MGHDK; CDR2 reads SYGVNS. The CDR3 runs 15 residues. V was pared by 6 bases and J by 5 bases, with 17 bases between. CDR3 DNA sequence: TGTGCCAGCAGCCGCGGACCACTCCGGGACAATGAGCAGTTCTTC. Its protein product is CASSRGPLRDNEQFF.

The J gene is TRBJ2-5, the V gene TRBV18; D remains ambiguous. The CDR3 spans 13 residues. Trimming took off 6 bases at V and 3 bases at J, with 11 bases between the two ends. Germline values: CDR1 KGHSH, CDR2 LQKENI. This CDR3 reads CASSQGSEETQYF. The CDR3 nucleotides read TGTGCCAGCTCCCAAGGGTCCGAAGAGACCCAGTACTTC.

This clonotype appeared many times. The chain uses TRBV10-3 and TRBJ1-2; 7 bases are a match to TRBD1. Germline-derived CDR1 and CDR2 are ENHRY and SYGVKD. CDR3 size: 13 residues. The J segment lost 2 bases and the V segment lost 4 bases, leaving 1 base of the junction unmatched. CDR3 sequence reads: CAISGQGNYGYTF. The CDR3 DNA sequence: TGTGCCATCAGTGGACAGGGAAACTATGGCTACACCTTC.

The V call is TRBV4-2, the J call TRBJ2-1; 10 nucleotides match TRBD2. CDR1 LGHNA and CDR2 YNFKEQ come from the germline V gene. CDR3 length: 22 residues. V was pared by 2 bases and J by 3 bases, with 22 bases of the junction left unmatched. The DNA of the CDR3 is TGTGCCAGCAGCCAACGAGTCCCGGGACCCTCTTTGGGGACTAGCGACTACAATGAGCAGTTCTTC. Its translation: CASSQRVPGPSLGTSDYNEQFF.